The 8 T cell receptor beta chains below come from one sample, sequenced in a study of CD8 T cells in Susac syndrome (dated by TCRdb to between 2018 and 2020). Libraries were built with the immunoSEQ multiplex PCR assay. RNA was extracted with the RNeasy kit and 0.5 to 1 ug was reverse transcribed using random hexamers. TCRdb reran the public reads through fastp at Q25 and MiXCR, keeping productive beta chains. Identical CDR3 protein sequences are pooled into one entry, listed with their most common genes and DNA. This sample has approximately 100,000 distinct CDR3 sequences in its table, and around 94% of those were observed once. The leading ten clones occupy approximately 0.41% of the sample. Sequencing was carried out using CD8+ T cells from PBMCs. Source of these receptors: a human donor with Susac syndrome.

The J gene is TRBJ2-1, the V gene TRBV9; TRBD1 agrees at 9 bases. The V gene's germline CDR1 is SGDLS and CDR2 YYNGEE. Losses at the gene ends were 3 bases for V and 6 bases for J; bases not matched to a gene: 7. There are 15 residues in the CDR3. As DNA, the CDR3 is TGTGCCAGCAGCGCCGGACAGGGGAGGTTCAATGAGCAGTTCTTC. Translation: CASSAGQGRFNEQFF.

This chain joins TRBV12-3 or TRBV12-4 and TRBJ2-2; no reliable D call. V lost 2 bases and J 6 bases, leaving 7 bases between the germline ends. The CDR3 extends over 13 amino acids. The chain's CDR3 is CASSLWGSGELFF. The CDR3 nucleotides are TGTGCCAGCAGTTTATGGGGTTCCGGGGAGCTGTTTTTT.

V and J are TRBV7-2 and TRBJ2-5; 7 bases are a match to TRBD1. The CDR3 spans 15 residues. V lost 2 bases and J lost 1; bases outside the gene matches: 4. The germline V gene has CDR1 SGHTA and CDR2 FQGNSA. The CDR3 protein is CASSLLGDSQETQYF. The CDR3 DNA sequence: TGTGCCAGCAGCTTACTTGGGGACAGCCAAGAGACCCAGTACTTC.

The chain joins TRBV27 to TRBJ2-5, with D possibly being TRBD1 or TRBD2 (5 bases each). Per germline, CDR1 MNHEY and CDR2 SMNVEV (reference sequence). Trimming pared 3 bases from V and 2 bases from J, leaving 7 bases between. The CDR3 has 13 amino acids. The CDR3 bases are TGTGCCAGCAGTTTGGGGGAGCAAGAGACCCAGTACTTC. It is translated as CASSLGEQETQYF.

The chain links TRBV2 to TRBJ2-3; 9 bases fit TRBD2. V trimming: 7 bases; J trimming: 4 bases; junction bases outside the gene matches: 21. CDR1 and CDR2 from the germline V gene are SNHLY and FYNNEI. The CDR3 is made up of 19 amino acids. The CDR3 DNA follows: TGTGCCAGCACCACCCCCTTAGGTCTAGCGGGAATACTGGCAGATACGCAGTATTTT. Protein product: CASTTPLGLAGILADTQYF.

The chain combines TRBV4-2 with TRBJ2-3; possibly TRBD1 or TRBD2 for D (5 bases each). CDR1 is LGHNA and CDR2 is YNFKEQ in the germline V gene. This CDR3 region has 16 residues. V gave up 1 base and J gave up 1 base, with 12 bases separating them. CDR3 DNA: TGTGCCAGCAGCCAAGCGCCGGGGACGGGCACAGATACGCAGTATTTT. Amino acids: CASSQAPGTGTDTQYF.

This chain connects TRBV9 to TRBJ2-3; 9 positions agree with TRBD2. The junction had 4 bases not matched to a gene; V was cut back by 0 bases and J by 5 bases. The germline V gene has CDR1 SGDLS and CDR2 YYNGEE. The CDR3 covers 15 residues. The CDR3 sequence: CASSVGGGARDTQYF. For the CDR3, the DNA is TGTGCCAGCAGCGTAGGCGGGGGGGCCAGAGATACGCAGTATTTT.

Written as DNA, the CDR3 is TGCAGTGCTAGAGAGGCGGGGGGGTCCTACAATGAGCAGTTCTTC. Encoded protein: CSAREAGGSYNEQFF. The rearrangement links TRBV20-1 to TRBJ2-1; 9 nucleotides align to TRBD2. The CDR3 contains 15 residues. V lost 0 bases and J lost 1; bases outside the gene matches: 1. Germline CDR1 is DFQATT and CDR2 is SNEGSKA (reference sequence).